A selection of T cell receptor beta chains follows, all from one sample in a study of blood T cell repertoires in COVID-19. The table came from immunoSEQ multiplex PCR; TCRdb's copy has only in-frame clones and leaves some out. The table includes 200,000 to 250,000 clones, 82% detected once. The sample comprised PBMCs or T cells enriched from blood (not recorded which). These receptor sequences come from an older woman who had recovered from COVID-19. CDR3s leave out the opening cysteine and the closing phenylalanine or tryptophan. D genes are given only for firm matches.

j_call,d_call,v_call,cdr3_aa
TRBJ2-3,TRBD2,TRBV15,ATSRGGGGALPDTQY
TRBJ1-2,.,TRBV7-2,ASSLDRPADYT
TRBJ1-1,TRBD1,TRBV11-2,ASSLRTGWDTEAF
TRBJ2-2,.,TRBV7-3,ASSLQAGGELF
TRBJ1-2,.,TRBV15,ATSSISGWEGRIDGYT
TRBJ2-3,.,TRBV2,ASSRTKGSADTQY
TRBJ2-1,TRBD2,TRBV2,ASSEGLAGKF
TRBJ1-6,.,TRBV10-2,ASSDMVGSSSPLH
TRBJ2-3,TRBD2,TRBV18,ASSPPLLAGGTDTQY
TRBJ2-2,TRBD1,TRBV29-1,SVMGSGGRVGELF
TRBJ1-2,TRBD1,TRBV6-5,ASSPTRGLRVGYT
TRBJ1-1,.,TRBV13,ASSLTGNIGWNTEAF
TRBJ2-2,TRBD2,TRBV7-9,ASSLAETSGPETGELF
TRBJ2-1,.,TRBV19,ASSAPFGTFYYNEQF
TRBJ1-6,.,TRBV6-5,ASTPGAANSPLH
TRBJ1-2,.,TRBV19,ASSPQPGSDGYT
TRBJ1-5,TRBD1,TRBV19,ASSTTLSGTGLEPQH
TRBJ2-7,.,TRBV4-2,ASSQDRGIAEAYEQY
TRBJ2-1,TRBD2,TRBV11-2,ASSLTGGAYNEQF
TRBJ1-4,.,TRBV2,ASSVAGAATNEKLF
TRBJ1-1,.,TRBV6-5,ASSQQGRGTEAF
TRBJ2-1,TRBD2,TRBV18,ASSRGLAGGMGNEQF
TRBJ2-5,.,TRBV19,ASSISSAETQY
TRBJ2-1,TRBD2,TRBV9,ASSLRAGGPSGTYNEQF
TRBJ2-3,TRBD2,TRBV4-1,ASSLGGAGPYTDTQY
TRBJ2-5,.,TRBV18,ASSPRREETQY